Described below is a single T cell receptor (beta chain) sequence and its context. Its matching antigen is unknown. Sequencing was performed with immunoSEQ multiplex PCR; in TCRdb, only in-frame clones are kept and a portion is missing. The sample holds 85,000 to 100,000 clones; less than 95% are singletons and the top ten take around 0.07%. The CDR3 runs 18 residues. The V end lost 1 base, the J end lost 2 bases, and 21 bases lay between the germline ends. Germline loops: CDR1 LNHDA, CDR2 SQIVND (reference sequence). The data stem from a study of graft-versus-host responses after intestinal transplantation. Study details: Anti-thymocyte globulin induction, then tacrolimus and steroids for approximately 3 years, went to all recipients.

Whole-study findings and limits: Detection of GvH clones occurred in recipient marrow, and some had their first appearance in ileum or blood. HvG clone declines early post-transplant were associated with peak circulating GvH levels.

This chain joins TRBV19 and TRBJ2-7, with D unclear. Specimen: unstimulated CD8+ T cells sorted from spleen or lymph node cells, collected before transplant. The TCR originated in a human donor who was the organ donor for an intestinal transplant. The DNA of the CDR3 is TGTGCCAGTAGTATAGCCCCTAAGGCAGGCTACCTTACCTACGAGCAGTACTTC. It translates to CASSIAPKAGYLTYEQYF.